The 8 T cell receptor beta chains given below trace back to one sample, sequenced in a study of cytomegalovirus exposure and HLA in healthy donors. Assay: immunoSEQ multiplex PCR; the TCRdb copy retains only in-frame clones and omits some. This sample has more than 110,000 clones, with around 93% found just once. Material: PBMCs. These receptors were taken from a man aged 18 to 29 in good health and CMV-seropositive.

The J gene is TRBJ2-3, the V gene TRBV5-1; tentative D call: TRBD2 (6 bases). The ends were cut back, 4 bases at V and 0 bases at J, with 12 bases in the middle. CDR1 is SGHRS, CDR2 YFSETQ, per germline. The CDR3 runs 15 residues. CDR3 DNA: TGCGCCAGCAGCATACTGGAGGGTAGCACAGATACGCAGTATTTT. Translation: CASSILEGSTDTQYF.

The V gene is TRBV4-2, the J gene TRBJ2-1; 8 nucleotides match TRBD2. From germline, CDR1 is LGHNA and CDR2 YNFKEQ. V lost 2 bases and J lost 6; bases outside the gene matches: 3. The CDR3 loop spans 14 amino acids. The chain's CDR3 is CASSQPGTSNEQFF. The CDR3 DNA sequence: TGTGCCAGCAGCCAACCCGGGACTAGCAATGAGCAGTTCTTC.

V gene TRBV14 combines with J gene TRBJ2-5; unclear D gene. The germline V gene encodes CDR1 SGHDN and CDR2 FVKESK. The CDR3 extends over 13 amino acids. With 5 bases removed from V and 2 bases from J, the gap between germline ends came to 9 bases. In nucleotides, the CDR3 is TGTGCCAGCAGCTCAGAGGAGCAAGAGACCCAGTACTTC. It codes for CASSSEEQETQYF.

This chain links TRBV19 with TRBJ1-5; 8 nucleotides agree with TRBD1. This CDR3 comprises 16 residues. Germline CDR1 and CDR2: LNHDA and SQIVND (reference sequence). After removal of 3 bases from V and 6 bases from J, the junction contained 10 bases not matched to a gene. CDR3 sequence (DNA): TGTGCCAGTAGTATGCAACAGGGGGGAGCGGCTCAGCCCCAGCATTTT. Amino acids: CASSMQQGGAAQPQHF.

CDR3 amino acids: CASSPEAEAFF. The CDR3 DNA reads as TGTGCCAGCTCACCGGAGGCTGAAGCTTTCTTT. The chain has TRBV18 and TRBJ1-1; D ambiguous. Germline CDR1 reads KGHSH; CDR2 reads LQKENI. This CDR3 comprises 11 residues. Trimming took 3 bases from V and 6 from J, leaving 5 bases between them.

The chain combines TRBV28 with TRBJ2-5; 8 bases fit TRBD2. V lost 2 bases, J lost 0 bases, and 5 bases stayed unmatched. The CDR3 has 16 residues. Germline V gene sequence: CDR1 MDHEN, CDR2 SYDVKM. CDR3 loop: CASSLPSSGYQETQYF. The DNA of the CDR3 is TGTGCCAGCAGTTTACCCTCTAGCGGGTACCAAGAGACCCAGTACTTC.

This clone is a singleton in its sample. CDR3 sequence: CASSPRQGETQYF. CDR3 sequence (DNA): TGTGCCAGCAGTCCCCGACAGGGAGAGACCCAGTACTTC. The V and J genes are TRBV27 and TRBJ2-5, with TRBD1 identical over 7 bases. The CDR3 loop spans 13 amino acids. Germline CDR1 reads MNHEY; CDR2 reads SMNVEV (reference sequence). J was trimmed by 4 bases and V by 5 bases; bases with no gene match: 4.

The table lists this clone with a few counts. CDR3 amino acids: CASSEAGDQSMKQFF. The CDR3, as DNA: TGCGCCAGCAGTGAGGCGGGAGACCAATCAATGAAGCAGTTCTTC. The chain carries TRBV10-1 and TRBJ2-1; TRBD2 aligns across 7 bases. V shed 2 bases, J shed 11 bases, and the junction held 12 bases outside the gene matches. The CDR3 loop spans 15 amino acids. Germline V CDR1 and CDR2: WNHNN, SYGVQD (reference sequence).